A selection of T cell receptor beta chains follows, all from one sample in a study of T-cell reconstitution after alpha-beta-depleted transplantation in children. TCRdb reprocessed the PCR reads via MiXCR and lists one record per CDR3 protein. This table holds 530,000 or so distinct CDR3 sequences, over 20% found once. The sample was PBMCs, taken before TCRalphabeta/CD19-depleted stem cell transplant. The source of these receptors is a boy younger than two with Wiskott-Aldrich syndrome, due to receive a stem cell transplant. Both conserved end residues are part of each CDR3. The D gene is left open where the match is weak. Clone size is shown for a subset of rows, as once, few, many or a class of expanded clone.

v_gene	d_gene	j_gene	abundance	CDR3nt	CDR3aa
TRBV5-1	TRBD2	TRBJ2-1	.	TGCGCCAGCAGCCGAACTGGACTAGCGGGAGCAAATGAGCAGTTCTTC	CASSRTGLAGANEQFF
TRBV24-1	TRBD2	TRBJ2-1	few	TGTGCCACCGAGCCTAGCGGGTTAACCCACTACTCCTACAATGAGCAGTTCTTC	CATEPSGLTHYSYNEQFF
TRBV20-1	TRBD2	TRBJ2-2	few	TGCAGTGCTAGCCCCCCTAGCGGAGTTAACACCGGGGAGCTGTTTTTT	CSASPPSGVNTGELFF
TRBV29-1	.	TRBJ2-2	few	TGCAGCGTTGAGGTGCAGGGTGGGTCCGGGGAGCTGTTTTTT	CSVEVQGGSGELFF
TRBV15	.	TRBJ1-6	.	TGTGCCACCAGCAGAGCCCCAGGGAATTCACCCCTCCACTTT	CATSRAPGNSPLHF
TRBV7-3	.	TRBJ2-5	.	TGTGCCAGCAGCCCATCCTCGGGTAGAGGAGAGACCCAGTACTTC	CASSPSSGRGETQYF
TRBV4-1	TRBD1	TRBJ2-1	.	TGCGCCAGCAGCCGGGGGACAGGGGGCTTTAACAATGAGCAGTTCTTC	CASSRGTGGFNNEQFF
TRBV3-1	.	TRBJ1-2	few	TGTGCCAGCAGCCCCTACTGGCGAGCCTATGGCTACACCTTC	CASSPYWRAYGYTF
TRBV27	TRBD2	TRBJ2-7	.	TGTGCCAGCAAGAGGCGACTAGCTGAGGGTTACGAGCAGTACTTC	CASKRRLAEGYEQYF
TRBV5-1	.	TRBJ2-1	few	TGCGCCAGCAGCTTGGGGGCAGGGAACTTGTCCCCGCAGTTCTTC	CASSLGAGNLSPQFF
TRBV25-1	TRBD2	TRBJ2-1	.	TGTGCCAGCAGGCCGGGACTAGGGTCCTACAATGAGCAGTTCTTC	CASRPGLGSYNEQFF
TRBV20-1	.	TRBJ2-3	.	TGCGGAATAGCTAGCACAGATACGCAGTATTTT	CGIASTDTQYF
TRBV4-1	.	TRBJ2-1	.	TGCGCCAGCAGCCACCGAAAGGGGTACCCCTACAATGAGCAGTTCTTC	CASSHRKGYPYNEQFF
TRBV20-1	TRBD2	TRBJ2-7	.	TGCATTTCTTTCGGGACTAGCGGTTACGAGCAGTACTTC	CISFGTSGYEQYF
TRBV20-1	.	TRBJ2-5	.	TGCAGTGCTAGTGAGAGCGAAGGGACCCAGTACTTC	CSASESEGTQYF
TRBV18	TRBD1	TRBJ2-7	.	TGTGCCAGCTCACCACTTCCCCTACAGGGGAACGAGCAGTACTTC	CASSPLPLQGNEQYF
TRBV10-3	TRBD1	TRBJ2-7	few	TGTGCCATCAGCGGACAGGGTCTAGACGAGCAGTACTTC	CAISGQGLDEQYF
TRBV4-2	.	TRBJ2-1	.	TGTGCCAGCAGCCATCTCGCGCGAACATACAATGAGCAGTTCTTC	CASSHLARTYNEQFF
TRBV5-1	TRBD2	TRBJ2-5	.	TGCGCCAGCAGCTTGTTCGAGCGGGAGGAACAAGAGACCCAGTACTTC	CASSLFEREEQETQYF
TRBV20-1	TRBD2	TRBJ2-3	few	TGCAGCGGACTAGCGGGGCGCACAGATACGCAGTATTTT	CSGLAGRTDTQYF
TRBV20-1	.	TRBJ2-1	.	TGCAGTGCTAGAGTAATGGCGGGCGGCTCCTACAATGAGCAGTTCTTC	CSARVMAGGSYNEQFF
TRBV28	.	TRBJ1-6	few	TGTGCCAGCAGCCTGGGGATAACGGCACCCCTCCACTTT	CASSLGITAPLHF
TRBV5-1	.	TRBJ2-1	many	TGCGCCAGAACCTCCCGTGGCGGTGAGGAGTTCTTC	CARTSRGGEEFF
TRBV12-3/TRBV12-4	.	TRBJ2-7	few	TGTGCCAGCAGTTTACAGGACAGTACCTACGAGCAGTACTTC	CASSLQDSTYEQYF
TRBV28	.	TRBJ1-6	.	TGTGCCAGCAGCCTTAAGCCAAATTCACCCCTCCACTTT	CASSLKPNSPLHF
TRBV7-9	TRBD2	TRBJ2-1	few	TGTGCCAGCAGCTATGTTAGCGGGAGTACTGAGCAGTTCTTC	CASSYVSGSTEQFF
TRBV5-1	TRBD1	TRBJ2-7	.	TGCGCCAGCAGCTTGGGGACAGGGATTACGTACGAGCAGTACTTC	CASSLGTGITYEQYF
TRBV27	TRBD2	TRBJ2-2	.	TGTGCCAGCAGTTTTGCTAGCGGGAGTTACGGGGAGCTGTTTTTT	CASSFASGSYGELFF